The present T cell receptor (beta chain) was sequenced within a study of T-cell memory formation after mild COVID-19 (dated by TCRdb to about 2021). General notes on the study: TCR sequence clusters from the two donors were found to be largely donor specific. In a couple of donors, T-cell clones that expanded and contracted after mild COVID-19 were followed by sequencing TCRalpha and TCRbeta repertoires longitudinally. Two young, previously healthy adult volunteers, one female and one male, were included in the cohort.

Results and caveats for the whole study, not just this receptor: Balanced CD4/CD8 phenotypes were observed for clones contracting from day 15 to 85, whereas a bias towards CD4+ was observed for a second wave of clones expanding from day 15 to 37. Contracting CD4+ clones were found mainly in CM and EM memory subsets, while CD8+ clones were enriched in EMRA. SARS-CoV-2 specificity was not confirmed for the second-wave clones peaking on day 37. The study covered only two mild cases, and larger cohorts including severe cases with pre-infection samples were considered necessary. Some responding clones were found in pre-infection memory, which suggests that pre-existing cross-reactive memory T cells took part in the SARS-CoV-2 response.

Ficoll-Paque density gradient centrifugation was used to isolate PBMCs. The sequencer was an Illumina NovaSeq 6000. TCRalpha and TCRbeta cDNA libraries were constructed by 5'RACE with constant-segment primers, with sample barcodes and unique molecular identifiers being introduced. Trizol reagent was used to extract RNA from every sample. The libraries were amplified in two PCR steps, and the second step added a second sample barcode and Illumina TruSeq adapters. Libraries were sequenced on an Illumina NovaSeq with 2 x 150 bp paired-end reads. The paper's data handling went like this. Demultiplexing of reads and collapsing into UMI-guided consensus sequences were performed with migec v1.2.7. Using mixcr v2.1.11, UMI consensuses were aligned to TRA and TRB V and J templates and then assembled into clonotypes. Expanded or contracted clonotypes were those called significant by both edgeR and NoisET, with noise models trained on biological replicates. For edgeR calls, the cutoffs were a false discovery rate-adjusted p below 0.01 and a log2 fold-change threshold of 1. As an exploratory analysis of dynamics, PCA with hierarchical clustering was applied to max-normalized trajectories of the 1000 most abundant clonotypes. Separately sequenced CD4+ and CD8+ repertoires were used to assign the CD4 or CD8 phenotype of responding clones. Using fastp trimming at Q25 and MiXCR clonotype assembly, TCRdb reanalyzed the public sequencing data and kept in-frame beta chains. When rows share a CDR3 protein, they turn into one entry using the most common DNA and genes. The V and J calls were not made by the authors but by TCRdb's processing. The sample has roughly 620,000 distinct CDR3 sequences on record, around 17% of them singletons. Around 11% of the sample is in the top ten clones.

This clonotype was seen a few times. Its recognized antigen is unknown. No much larger clonotype is one base removed from it; base qualities were not supplied. The germline ends are 10 bases apart after V is trimmed by 2 bases and J by 3 bases. The CDR3 starts with the cysteine, ends with the phenylalanine, and has 14 residues. Only the CDR3 DNA is retained, 42 bases long and in frame from the first base. CDR1 is given as ENHRY and CDR2 as SYGVKD, both from the germline V gene. Rearrangement joined TRBV10-3 to TRBJ1-2; no D segment can be confidently identified. The sample consisted of PBMCs or a T cell subset sorted from them (not recorded which). This TCR was sampled from an adult woman who had mild COVID-19 (a few samples of this study predate the infection). The sample titles of this study are shuffled in the database, so cell type and time point are left out; the donor was told from shared clones. The DNA sequence is given as TGTGCCATCAGTGAGCGCCCAGACTACTATGGCTACACCTTC. The translation is CAISERPDYYGYTF.